Listed here are 17 T cell receptor beta chains from one sample, sequenced in a study of cytomegalovirus exposure and HLA in healthy donors (dated by TCRdb to the late 2010s). The library was prepared using the immunoSEQ multiplex PCR assay. A mixture of 60 forward primers for TCR Vbeta segments and 13 reverse primers for TCR Jbeta segments was used in the multiplex PCR. In TCRdb, the immuneACCESS table is reduced to in-frame sequences with V and J assigned. These tables do not hold every clone; where another copy was compared, an unresolved V gene accounts for under half, and the others remain unexplained. This sample lists 100,000 to 150,000 clones; roughly 80% were detected once. 7.5% to 9.5% of the sample is taken by the ten largest. Sequencing was done on a sample of PBMCs. The source is a young man in good health and CMV-seropositive.

The chain couples TRBV4-1 to TRBJ2-3; 14 bases map to TRBD2. The CDR3 totals 18 residues. Germline V lookup: CDR1 MGHRA, CDR2 YSYEKL. Germline trimming cut 2 bases from V and 5 bases from J; bases unmatched to any gene: 9. In nucleotides, the CDR3 is TGCGCCAGCAGCCAAAGGACTAGCGGGGGGTCGAGGGGAGATACGCAGTATTTT. Its protein is CASSQRTSGGSRGDTQYF.

The CDR3 here is CASSEEGQGRPQHF. The CDR3 bases are TGTGCCAGCAGTGAAGAGGGACAGGGGAGACCCCAGCATTTT. This chain links TRBV6-1 with TRBJ1-5; 10 bases agree with TRBD1. V shed 1 base, J shed 10 bases, and the junction held 4 bases outside the gene matches. This CDR3 spans 14 amino acids. CDR1 and CDR2 (germline): MNHNS, SASEGT.

This rearrangement joins TRBV29-1 to TRBJ1-3; 7 bases are a match to TRBD1. The length of the CDR3 is 13 residues. Germline-derived CDR1 and CDR2 are SQVTM and ANQGSEA. With 4 bases clipped from V and 0 bases from J, the junction kept 0 bases outside the gene matches. CDR3 DNA sequence: TGCAGCGTTGGGGACAGCTCTGGAAACACCATATATTTT. It translates to CSVGDSSGNTIYF.

The chain combines TRBV14 with TRBJ2-1, with TRBD1 matching over 9 bases. The CDR3 has 18 residues. CDR1 and CDR2 from the germline V gene are SGHDN and FVKESK. After removal of 1 base from V and 7 bases from J, the junction contained 14 bases not matched to a gene. CDR3 sequence reads: CASSQARPGQGSVNEQFF. The CDR3 DNA reads TGTGCCAGCAGCCAAGCCCGCCCCGGACAGGGGAGCGTGAATGAGCAGTTCTTC.

A single count supports this clone. In DNA form, the CDR3 reads TGTGCCAGCACCCTTGCGGTCCAGACAGGGAGCTTCTATAATTCACCCCTCCACTTT. Protein product: CASTLAVQTGSFYNSPLHF. The chain employs TRBV5-5 and TRBJ1-6; 7 bases are shared with TRBD1. From germline, CDR1 is SGHKS and CDR2 YYEKEE (reference sequence). This CDR3 has 19 amino acids. J lost 3 bases, V lost 6 bases, and 18 bases had no gene match.

The genes are TRBV7-9 and TRBJ1-5; 9 positions agree with TRBD1. Germline CDR1 and CDR2: SEHNR and FQNEAQ (reference sequence). The V segment lost 1 base and the J segment 6 bases; nucleotides outside the gene matches: 7. The CDR3 extends over 16 amino acids. CDR3 DNA: TGTGCCAGCAGCTTAGGAAAACAGGGGGCTATTCAGCCCCAGCATTTT. Its protein is CASSLGKQGAIQPQHF. Combining the CDR3 with reference TRBV7-9 and TRBJ1-5 gives the whole variable domain DTGVSQNPRHKITKRGQNVTFRCDPISEHNRLYWYRQTLGQGPEFLTYFQNEAQLEKSRLLSDRFSAERPKGSFSTLEIQRTEQGDSAMYLCASSLGKQGAIQPQHFGDGTRLSIL.

As to this clone: A read error may account for a junction end that differs from germline. The rearrangement uses TRBV7-9 and TRBJ2-3; D is undetermined. Per the germline V gene, CDR1 is SEHNR and CDR2 is FQNEAQ (reference sequence). This CDR3 comprises 11 residues. The CDR3 reads CSSVATDTQYF. CDR3 coding DNA: TGTTCCAGCGTGGCCACAGATACGCAGTATTTT.

The chain links TRBV18 to TRBJ2-1; TRBD1 aligns across 8 bases. This CDR3 is built from 15 residues. After removal of 6 bases from V and 3 bases from J, the junction contained 7 bases not matched to a gene. Germline CDR1 reads KGHSH; CDR2 reads LQKENI. CDR3 DNA: TGTGCCAGCTCGCCTAGGGACAGGAACTACAATGAGCAGTTCTTC. Translating it yields CASSPRDRNYNEQFF.

V and J are TRBV18 and TRBJ2-7; possibly TRBD1 for D (6 bases). Germline V gene data show CDR1 as KGHSH and CDR2 as LQKENI. The CDR3 consists of 15 residues. V shed 5 bases and J shed 3 bases, with 17 bases lying between them. CDR3 DNA: TGTGCCAGCTCAGCGGTAGGGCAGGGGAGCTACGAGCAGTACTTC. Translating it yields CASSAVGQGSYEQYF. Full variable domain (remainder filled in from reference TRBV18 and TRBJ2-7): NAGVMQNPRHLVRRRGQEARLRCSPMKGHSHVYWYRQLPEEGLKFMVYLQKENIIDESGMPKERFSAEFPKEGPSILRIQQVVRGDSAAYFCASSAVGQGSYEQYFGPGTRLTVT.

The rearrangement links TRBV5-8 to TRBJ2-5, with D possibly being TRBD2 (7 bases). The end of the DNA is better explained by TRBJ2-7, so the J call may be wrong. This CDR3 has 14 residues. CDR1 and CDR2 (germline): SGHTS, YDEGEE. CDR3 in amino acids: CANPEGGDVYEQYF. In DNA form, the CDR3 reads TGTGCCAATCCGGAGGGGGGGGACGTCTACGAGCAGTACTTC.

The chain has TRBV21-1 and TRBJ1-2; the table's D call, TRBD1, has no DNA check behind it. TRBV21-1 is annotated as a pseudogene. The length of the CDR3 is 18 residues. The CDR3 spells CASSNREDRMTSNYGYTF. CDR3 nucleotide sequence: TGTGCCAGCAGCAACAGAGAGGACAGAATGACGTCTAACTATGGCTACACCTTC.

This clone was seen only once. V usage is TRBV27 and J usage is TRBJ1-5; no reliable D call. Per the germline V gene, CDR1 is MNHEY and CDR2 is SMNVEV (reference sequence). V was clipped by 6 bases and J by 7 bases, with 13 bases between them. There are 13 residues in the CDR3. This chain's CDR3 is CASSLGVRQPQHF. Written as DNA, the CDR3 is TGTGCCAGCAGCCTCGGAGTTCGCCAGCCCCAGCATTTT.

This clone is a singleton in its sample. V is TRBV19 and J is TRBJ2-1; perhaps TRBD1 as D (5 bases). Trimming took off 3 bases at V and 5 bases at J, with 14 bases between the two ends. The CDR3 sequence is 15 residues long. Looked up from germline, CDR1 is LNHDA and CDR2 is SQIVND (reference sequence). The CDR3 spells CASSIWQGEHNEQFF. CDR3 DNA sequence: TGTGCCAGTAGTATCTGGCAGGGTGAGCACAATGAGCAGTTCTTC.

This chain joins TRBV4-2 and TRBJ2-1, with 8 nucleotides matching TRBD2. V gave up 0 bases and J gave up 3 bases; unmatched junction bases: 28. Germline V gene sequence: CDR1 LGHNA, CDR2 YNFKEQ. The CDR3 runs to 24 residues. The CDR3 DNA follows: TGTGCCAGCAGCCAAGATGTGCGGGGGGCCACAGACCCCGGGTACGATAGAAACTACAATGAGCAGTTCTTC. It specifies CASSQDVRGATDPGYDRNYNEQFF.

The chain couples TRBV2 to TRBJ2-1; TRBD2 matches 10 bases. V shed 4 bases, J shed 2 bases, and the junction held 5 bases outside the gene matches. CDR1 and CDR2 from the germline V gene are SNHLY and FYNNEI. The CDR3 extends over 16 amino acids. CDR3 DNA: TGTGCCAGCAGTGGGTTTAGCGGGGGGACCTACAATGAGCAGTTCTTC. Translation: CASSGFSGGTYNEQFF.

The chain is built from TRBV6-5 and TRBJ1-1, with 7 bases aligning to TRBD1. CDR1 MNHEY and CDR2 SVGAGI come from the germline V gene. The CDR3 has 14 residues. Trimming cost V 2 bases and J 2 bases; bases outside gene matches: 2. For the CDR3, the DNA is TGTGCCAGCAGTTACAGGGGGCGTAACACTGAAGCTTTCTTT. It yields the protein CASSYRGRNTEAFF.

This chain connects TRBV5-1 to TRBJ1-1, with 8 nucleotides matching TRBD1. CDR1 SGHRS and CDR2 YFSETQ come from the germline V gene. V was pared by 4 bases and J by 3 bases, with 5 bases of the junction left unmatched. This CDR3 contains 14 residues. The CDR3 nucleotides read TGCGCCAGCAGCCTAATGGACAGGGACACTGAAGCTTTCTTT. This codes for CASSLMDRDTEAFF.